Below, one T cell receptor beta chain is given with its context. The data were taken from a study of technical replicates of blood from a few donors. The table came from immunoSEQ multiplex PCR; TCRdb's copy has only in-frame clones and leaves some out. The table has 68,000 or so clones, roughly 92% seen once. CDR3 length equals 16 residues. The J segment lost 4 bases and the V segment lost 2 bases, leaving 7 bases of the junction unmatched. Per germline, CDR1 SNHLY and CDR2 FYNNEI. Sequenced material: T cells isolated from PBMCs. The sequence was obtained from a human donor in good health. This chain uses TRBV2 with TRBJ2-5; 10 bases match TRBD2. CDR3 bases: TGTGCCAGCAGTGAAAAAGTGCTAGCGGGAGCAGAGACCCAGTACTTC. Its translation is CASSEKVLAGAETQYF.